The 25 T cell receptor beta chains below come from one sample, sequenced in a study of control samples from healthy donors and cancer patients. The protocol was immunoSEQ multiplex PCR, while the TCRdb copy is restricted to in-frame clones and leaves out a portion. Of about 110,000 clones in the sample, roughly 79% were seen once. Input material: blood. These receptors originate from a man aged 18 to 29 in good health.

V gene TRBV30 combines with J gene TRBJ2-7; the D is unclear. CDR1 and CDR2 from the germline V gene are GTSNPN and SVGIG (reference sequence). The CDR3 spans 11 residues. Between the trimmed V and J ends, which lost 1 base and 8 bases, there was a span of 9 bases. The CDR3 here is CAWSAVGQQYF. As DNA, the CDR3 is TGTGCCTGGAGTGCCGTAGGGCAGCAGTACTTC.

The CDR3 loop is CASSIGTSGVQSTQYF. The CDR3 nucleotides are TGTGCCAGCAGTATCGGGACTAGCGGGGTTCAGTCTACGCAGTATTTT. This rearrangement joins TRBV6-6 to TRBJ2-3, with 13 bases aligning to TRBD2. The CDR3 extends over 16 amino acids. Unmatched junction bases numbered 10, after V lost 5 bases and J lost 8 bases. Germline-derived CDR1 and CDR2 are MNHNY and SVGAGI (reference sequence).

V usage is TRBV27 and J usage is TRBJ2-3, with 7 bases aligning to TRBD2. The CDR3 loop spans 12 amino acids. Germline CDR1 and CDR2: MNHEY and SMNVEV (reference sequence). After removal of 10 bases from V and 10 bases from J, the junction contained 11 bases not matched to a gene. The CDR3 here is CATQTAGSPQYF. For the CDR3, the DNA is TGTGCCACGCAGACAGCGGGGTCACCGCAGTATTTT.

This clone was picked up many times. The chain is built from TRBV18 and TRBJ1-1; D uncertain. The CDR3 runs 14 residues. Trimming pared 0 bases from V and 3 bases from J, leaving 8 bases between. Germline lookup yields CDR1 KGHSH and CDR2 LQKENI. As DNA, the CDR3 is TGTGCCAGCTCACCACCGAACCAGTACACTGAAGCTTTCTTT. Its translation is CASSPPNQYTEAFF.

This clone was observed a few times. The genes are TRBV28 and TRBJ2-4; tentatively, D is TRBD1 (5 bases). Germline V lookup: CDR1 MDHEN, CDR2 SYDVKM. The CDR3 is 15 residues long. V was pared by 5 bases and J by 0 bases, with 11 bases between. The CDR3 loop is CASSGAQLAKNIQYF. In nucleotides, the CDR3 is TGTGCCAGCAGTGGGGCTCAACTAGCCAAAAACATTCAGTACTTC.

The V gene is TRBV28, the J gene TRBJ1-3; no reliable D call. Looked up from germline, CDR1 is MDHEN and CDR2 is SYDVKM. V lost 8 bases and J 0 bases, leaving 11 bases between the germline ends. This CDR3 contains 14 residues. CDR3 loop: CASGPFASGNTIYF. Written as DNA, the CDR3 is TGTGCCAGCGGTCCGTTTGCCTCTGGAAACACCATATATTTT.

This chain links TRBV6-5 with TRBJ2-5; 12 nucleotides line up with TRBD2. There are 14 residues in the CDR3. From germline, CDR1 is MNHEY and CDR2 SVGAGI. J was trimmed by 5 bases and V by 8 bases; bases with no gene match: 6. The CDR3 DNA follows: TGTGCCAGCTCTAGCGGGGGGGCTGGGGAGACCCAGTACTTC. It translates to CASSSGGAGETQYF.

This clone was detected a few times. CDR3 nucleotide sequence: TGTGCCTGGACTTACCCAGGGCGTCGTGGCTACACCTTC. Amino acid sequence: CAWTYPGRRGYTF. This chain joins TRBV30 and TRBJ1-2; D might be TRBD1 (5 bases). Trimming took off 4 bases at V and 7 bases at J, with 16 bases between the two ends. The germline CDR1 and CDR2 sequences are GTSNPN and SVGIG (reference sequence). This CDR3 is built from 13 residues.

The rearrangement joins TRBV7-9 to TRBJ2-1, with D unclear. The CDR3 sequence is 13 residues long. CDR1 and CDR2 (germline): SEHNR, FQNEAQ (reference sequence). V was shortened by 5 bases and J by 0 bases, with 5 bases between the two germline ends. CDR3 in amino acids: CASSDSSYNEQFF. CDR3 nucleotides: TGTGCCAGCAGCGACTCCTCCTACAATGAGCAGTTCTTC.

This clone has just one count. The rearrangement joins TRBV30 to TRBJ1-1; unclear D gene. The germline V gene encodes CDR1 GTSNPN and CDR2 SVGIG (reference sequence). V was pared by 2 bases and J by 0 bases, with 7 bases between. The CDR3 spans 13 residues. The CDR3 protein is CAWSYQLNTEAFF. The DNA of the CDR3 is TGTGCCTGGAGTTATCAACTGAACACTGAAGCTTTCTTT.

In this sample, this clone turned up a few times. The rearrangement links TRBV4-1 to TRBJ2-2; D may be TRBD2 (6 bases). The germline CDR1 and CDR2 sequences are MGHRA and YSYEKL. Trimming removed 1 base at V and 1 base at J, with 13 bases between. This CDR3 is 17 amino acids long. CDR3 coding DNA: TGCGCCAGCAGCCAAGGATCGTTGGGACTGAACACCGGGGAGCTGTTTTTT. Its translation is CASSQGSLGLNTGELFF.

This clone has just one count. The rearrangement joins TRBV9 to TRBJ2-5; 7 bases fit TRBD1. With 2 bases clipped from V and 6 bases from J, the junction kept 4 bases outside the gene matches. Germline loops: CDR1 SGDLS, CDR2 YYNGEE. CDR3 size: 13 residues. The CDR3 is CASSVAGGKTQYF. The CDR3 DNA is TGTGCCAGCAGCGTCGCAGGGGGAAAGACCCAGTACTTC.

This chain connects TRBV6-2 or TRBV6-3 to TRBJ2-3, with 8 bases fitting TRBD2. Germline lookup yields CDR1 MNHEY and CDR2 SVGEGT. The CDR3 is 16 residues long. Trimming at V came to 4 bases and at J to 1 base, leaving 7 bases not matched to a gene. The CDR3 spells CASSSNRAGGTDTQYF. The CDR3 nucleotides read TGTGCCAGCAGTTCTAACCGAGCGGGAGGCACAGATACGCAGTATTTT.

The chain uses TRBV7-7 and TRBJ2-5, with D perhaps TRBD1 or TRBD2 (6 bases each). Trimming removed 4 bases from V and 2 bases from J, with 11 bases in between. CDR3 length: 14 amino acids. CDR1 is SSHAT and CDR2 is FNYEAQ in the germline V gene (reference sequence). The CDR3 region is CASSSGAAQETQYF. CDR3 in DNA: TGTGCCAGCAGCTCGGGGGCAGCGCAAGAGACCCAGTACTTC.

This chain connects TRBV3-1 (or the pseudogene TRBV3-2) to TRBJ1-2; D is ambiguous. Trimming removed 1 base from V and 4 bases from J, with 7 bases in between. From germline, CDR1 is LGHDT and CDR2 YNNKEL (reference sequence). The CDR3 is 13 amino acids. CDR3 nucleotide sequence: TGTGCCAGCAGCCAAGGGGGAGCCTATGGCTACACCTTC. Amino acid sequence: CASSQGGAYGYTF.

This chain's CDR3 is CASTPGPQNTEAFF. In DNA form, the CDR3 reads TGTGCCAGTACCCCGGGCCCTCAAAACACTGAAGCTTTCTTT. The chain links TRBV19 to TRBJ1-1; D is unclear. The V end lost 7 bases, the J end lost 2 bases, and 14 bases lay between the germline ends. Per germline, CDR1 LNHDA and CDR2 SQIVND (reference sequence). This CDR3 region has 14 residues.

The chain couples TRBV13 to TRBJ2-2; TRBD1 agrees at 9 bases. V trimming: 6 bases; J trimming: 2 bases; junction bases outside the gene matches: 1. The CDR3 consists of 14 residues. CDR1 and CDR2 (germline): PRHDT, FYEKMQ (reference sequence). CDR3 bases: TGTGCCAGCAGGGGACAGGGAAACACCGGGGAGCTGTTTTTT. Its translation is CASRGQGNTGELFF.

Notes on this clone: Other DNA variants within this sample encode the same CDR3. The CDR3 is CASSFRGSSYNSPLHF. The CDR3 DNA is TGTGCCAGCAGCTTCAGGGGGAGCTCTTATAATTCACCCCTCCACTTT. The V and J genes are TRBV5-6 and TRBJ1-6; 7 nucleotides align to TRBD1. Germline values: CDR1 SGHDT, CDR2 YYEEEE. The junction had 6 bases not matched to a gene; V was cut back by 2 bases and J by 4 bases. CDR3 length: 16 amino acids.

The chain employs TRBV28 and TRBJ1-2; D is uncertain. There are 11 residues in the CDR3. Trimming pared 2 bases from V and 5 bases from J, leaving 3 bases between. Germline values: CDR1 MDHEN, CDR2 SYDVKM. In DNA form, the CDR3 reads TGTGCCAGCAGTTTAAAATATGGCTACACCTTC. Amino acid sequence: CASSLKYGYTF.

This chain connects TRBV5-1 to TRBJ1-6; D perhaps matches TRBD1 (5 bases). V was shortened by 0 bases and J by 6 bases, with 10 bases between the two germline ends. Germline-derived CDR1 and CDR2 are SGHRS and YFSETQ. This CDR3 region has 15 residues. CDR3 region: CASSLDGGGNSPLHF. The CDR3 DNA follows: TGCGCCAGCAGCTTGGATGGGGGAGGTAATTCACCCCTCCACTTT.

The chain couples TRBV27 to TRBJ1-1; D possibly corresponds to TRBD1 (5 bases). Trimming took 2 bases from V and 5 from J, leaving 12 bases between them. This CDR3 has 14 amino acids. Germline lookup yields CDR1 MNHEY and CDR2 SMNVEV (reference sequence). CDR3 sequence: CASSLRDQGTEAFF. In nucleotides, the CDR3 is TGTGCCAGCAGTTTACGGGATCAGGGAACTGAAGCTTTCTTT.

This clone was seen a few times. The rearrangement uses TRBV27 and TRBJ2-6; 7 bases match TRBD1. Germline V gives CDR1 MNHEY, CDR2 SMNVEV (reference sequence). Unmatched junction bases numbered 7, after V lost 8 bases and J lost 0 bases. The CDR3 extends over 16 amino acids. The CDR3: CASGRDSTSGANVLTF. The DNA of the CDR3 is TGTGCCAGCGGACGGGACAGTACCTCTGGGGCCAACGTCCTGACTTTC.

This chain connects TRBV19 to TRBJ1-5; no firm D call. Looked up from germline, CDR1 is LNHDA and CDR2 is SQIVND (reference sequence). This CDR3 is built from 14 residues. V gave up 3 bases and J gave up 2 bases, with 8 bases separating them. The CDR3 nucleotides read TGTGCCAGTAGTATCGGAGTCGGCAATCAGCCCCAGCATTTT. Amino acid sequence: CASSIGVGNQPQHF. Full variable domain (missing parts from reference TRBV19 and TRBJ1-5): DGGITQSPKYLFRKEGQNVTLSCEQNLNHDAMYWYRQDPGQGLRLIYYSQIVNDFQKGDIAEGYSVSREKKESFPLTVTSAQKNPTAFYLCASSIGVGNQPQHFGDGTRLSIL.

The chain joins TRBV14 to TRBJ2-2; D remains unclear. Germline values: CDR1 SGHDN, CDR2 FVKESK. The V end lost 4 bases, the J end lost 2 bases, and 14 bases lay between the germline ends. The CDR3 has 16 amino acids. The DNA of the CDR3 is TGTGCCAGCAGCCTTCAATATGGACCAAACACCGGGGAGCTGTTTTTT. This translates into CASSLQYGPNTGELFF.

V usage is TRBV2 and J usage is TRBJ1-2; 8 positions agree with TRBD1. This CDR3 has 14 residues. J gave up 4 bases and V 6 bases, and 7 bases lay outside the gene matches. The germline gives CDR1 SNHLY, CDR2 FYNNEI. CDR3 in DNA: TGTGCCAGCAGGGAAACAGGGGGAGGCTATGGCTACACCTTC. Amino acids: CASRETGGGYGYTF. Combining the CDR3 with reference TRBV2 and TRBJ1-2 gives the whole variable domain EPEVTQTPSHQVTQMGQEVILRCVPISNHLYFYWYRQILGQKVEFLVSFYNNEISEKSEIFDDQFSVERPDGSNFTLKIRSTKLEDSAMYFCASRETGGGYGYTFGSGTRLTVV.